One sample yielded the 27 T cell receptor beta chains listed below, sequenced in a study of OX40 agonist ivuxolimab in advanced cancers. Clones were read by immunoSEQ multiplex PCR, and TCRdb kept only the in-frame ones, dropping some. The table includes approximately 46,000 clones, roughly four fifths detected once. The material was CD4+ or CD8+ T cells sorted from blood, obtained in a trial of the OX40 agonist ivuxolimab. The receptor set was obtained from an adult with an advanced solid tumor such as melanoma, head and neck, liver or kidney cancer.

The CDR3 sequence is CASSLGGGPYQPQHF. CDR3 DNA: TGCGCCAGCAGCTTGGGCGGGGGGCCTTATCAGCCCCAGCATTTT. This rearrangement joins TRBV5-1 to TRBJ1-5; possible D gene TRBD1, 6 bases. The CDR3 contains 15 residues. Germline lookup yields CDR1 SGHRS and CDR2 YFSETQ. The V and J ends lost 0 bases and 5 bases respectively, with 12 bases between them.

This clone was detected a few times. V gene TRBV6-5 combines with J gene TRBJ2-1; 11 bases are shared with TRBD1. CDR1 is MNHEY, CDR2 SVGAGI, per germline. This CDR3 is built from 13 residues. Trimming cost V 5 bases and J 12 bases; bases outside gene matches: 6. In DNA form, the CDR3 reads TGTGCCAGCAGTCGGGACAGGGGGTGGGTGCAGTTCTTC. This encodes CASSRDRGWVQFF.

This clone was seen only once. This rearrangement joins TRBV5-1 to TRBJ1-1; 8 nucleotides match TRBD1. The CDR3 length is 14 residues. Germline values: CDR1 SGHRS, CDR2 YFSETQ. Unmatched junction bases numbered 6, after V lost 4 bases and J lost 4 bases. In DNA form, the CDR3 reads TGCGCCAGCAGCCAGGGGGCGCAGGGCACTGAAGCTTTCTTT. Encoded protein: CASSQGAQGTEAFF.

There are a few counts of this clone. The chain employs TRBV20-1 and TRBJ1-2, with unresolved D. CDR3 size: 11 residues. Germline lookup yields CDR1 DFQATT and CDR2 SNEGSKA (reference sequence). Trimming took off 7 bases at V and 2 bases at J, with 8 bases between the two ends. In nucleotides, the CDR3 is TGCAGTGATACCGGAAACTATGGCTACACCTTC. This encodes CSDTGNYGYTF.

In its sample, this clone was seen once. This chain connects TRBV10-3 to TRBJ1-1; a weak D match, TRBD1 (6 bases). The CDR3 totals 14 residues. Germline values: CDR1 ENHRY, CDR2 SYGVKD. V was shortened by 7 bases and J by 5 bases, with 17 bases between the two germline ends. For the CDR3, the DNA is TGTGCCATCACACTCGACCAGGGGAGTACTGAAGCTTTCTTT. Translating gives CAITLDQGSTEAFF.

The chain couples TRBV7-6 to TRBJ1-3; D might be TRBD1 (6 bases). Germline CDR1 reads SGHVS; CDR2 reads FNYEAQ. The V and J ends lost 5 bases and 3 bases respectively, with 14 bases between them. The CDR3 contains 15 residues. The CDR3 is CASSATGSLGNTIYF. As DNA, the CDR3 is TGTGCCAGCAGCGCGACAGGATCTCTTGGAAACACCATATATTTT.

The chain carries TRBV28 and TRBJ2-3; D uncertain. Per germline, CDR1 MDHEN and CDR2 SYDVKM. This CDR3 spans 13 amino acids. Trimming took 1 base from V and 10 from J, leaving 12 bases between them. The CDR3: CASSLLDPAAQYF. The CDR3 nucleotides are TGTGCCAGCAGTTTATTGGACCCTGCGGCGCAGTATTTT.

This clone was seen more than once but under ten times. The sample holds other DNA sequences that translate to the same CDR3. The rearrangement uses TRBV5-1 and TRBJ2-3; either TRBD1 or TRBD2 may fit D (6 bases each). The CDR3 length is 16 residues. Trimming removed 0 bases at V and 0 bases at J, with 11 bases between. CDR1 is SGHRS, CDR2 YFSETQ, per germline. The CDR3 DNA sequence: TGCGCCAGCAGCTTGGAGGGGGGTTGGAGCACAGATACGCAGTATTTT. Its protein product is CASSLEGGWSTDTQYF.

The chain combines TRBV11-2 with TRBJ1-6; TRBD1 agrees at 8 bases. The CDR3 loop spans 16 amino acids. The ends lost 3 bases at V and 7 bases at J; junction bases unmatched: 8. In germline, CDR1 is SGHAT, CDR2 FQNNGV. The CDR3: CASSFRWTGSNSPLHF. CDR3 nucleotide sequence: TGTGCCAGCAGCTTCCGGTGGACAGGGTCAAATTCACCCCTCCACTTT.

The chain recombines TRBV6-6 with TRBJ1-5; D ambiguous. Germline V gene lookup returns CDR1 MNHNY and CDR2 SVGAGI (reference sequence). Trimming left V 0 bases short and J 2 bases short, with 8 bases between. This CDR3 contains 15 residues. CDR3 region: CASSYSHSGNQPQHF. As DNA, the CDR3 is TGTGCCAGCAGTTACTCCCACAGCGGCAATCAGCCCCAGCATTTT.

The chain has TRBV21-1 and TRBJ2-2. TRBV21-1 is a documented pseudogene. CDR3 length: 14 residues. The CDR3 sequence is CASSTRTNTGELFF. DNA of the CDR3: TGTGCCAGCAGCACAAGGACCAACACCGGGGAGCTGTTTTTT.

This clone was observed a single time. The rearrangement links TRBV6-6 to TRBJ1-2; the match to TRBD1 covers 7 bases. CDR3 length: 14 residues. Germline trimming cut 0 bases from V and 8 bases from J; bases unmatched to any gene: 6. The germline V gene encodes CDR1 MNHNY and CDR2 SVGAGI (reference sequence). CDR3 nucleotide sequence: TGTGCCAGCAGTTACTCCTCCAGGGGGGACGGCTACACCTTC. Its translation is CASSYSSRGDGYTF.

This clone was observed a few times. This chain uses TRBV5-1 with TRBJ1-1; D is ambiguous. This CDR3 comprises 13 residues. Trimming removed 4 bases from V and 1 base from J, with 8 bases in between. Germline lookup yields CDR1 SGHRS and CDR2 YFSETQ. CDR3 nucleotides: TGCGCCAGCAGCATGGACTCGAACACTGAAGCTTTCTTT. This gives the protein CASSMDSNTEAFF.

V and J are TRBV5-1 and TRBJ2-1, with D perhaps matching TRBD1 or TRBD2 (5 bases each). V lost 10 bases to trimming and J lost 0 bases, with 11 bases between them. CDR3 size: 13 residues. Germline values: CDR1 SGHRS, CDR2 YFSETQ. The CDR3 region has the DNA TGCGCCCCCCGGGACCTCTCCTACAATGAGCAGTTCTTC. Translation: CAPRDLSYNEQFF.

The V call is TRBV19, the J call TRBJ1-2, with 9 bases matching TRBD1. Losses at the gene ends were 5 bases for V and 7 bases for J; bases not matched to a gene: 11. The germline CDR1 and CDR2 sequences are LNHDA and SQIVND (reference sequence). CDR3 size: 15 residues. CDR3 DNA: TGTGCCAGTAGTCCAACAGGGGGCGGATTAGGTGGCTACACCTTC. It specifies CASSPTGGGLGGYTF.

The chain employs TRBV30 and TRBJ1-1; D might be TRBD1 (6 bases). Germline CDR1 reads GTSNPN; CDR2 reads SVGIG (reference sequence). This CDR3 spans 14 amino acids. The V end lost 7 bases, the J end lost 0 bases, and 15 bases lay between the germline ends. CDR3 nucleotides: TGTGCCTCCGGGGGGGACAATTTGAACACTGAAGCTTTCTTT. The encoded protein is CASGGDNLNTEAFF.

The rearrangement uses TRBV20-1 and TRBJ2-7, with D hard to call. V lost 1 base and J lost 6, with 7 bases in between. Germline loops: CDR1 DFQATT, CDR2 SNEGSKA (reference sequence). The CDR3 length is 11 residues. CDR3 nucleotides: TGCAGTGCTAGAGCAGTTTCCGAGCAGTACTTC. This codes for CSARAVSEQYF.

The rearrangement uses TRBV6-5 and TRBJ2-7, with 10 bases identical to TRBD1. CDR1 and CDR2 from the germline V gene are MNHEY and SVGAGI. Trimming cost V 0 bases and J 1 base; bases outside gene matches: 3. This CDR3 region has 16 residues. The CDR3 is CASSYSTGGASYEQYF. Written as DNA, the CDR3 is TGTGCCAGCAGTTACTCGACAGGGGGCGCGTCCTACGAGCAGTACTTC.

This chain connects TRBV30 to TRBJ2-7; D is ambiguous. Trimming shortened V by 4 bases and J by 6 bases, and 13 bases separated the two germline ends. The germline V gene encodes CDR1 GTSNPN and CDR2 SVGIG (reference sequence). The CDR3 has 12 residues. Written as DNA, the CDR3 is TGTGCCTGGAACCTTCTGATGGCCGAGCAGTACTTC. Translation: CAWNLLMAEQYF.

The rearrangement joins TRBV19 to TRBJ1-4; the D gene is possibly TRBD1 (5 bases). V was cut by 2 bases and J by 4 bases, with 14 bases left in between. CDR1 is LNHDA, CDR2 SQIVND, per germline (reference sequence). The CDR3 has 16 residues. The CDR3 DNA sequence: TGTGCCAGTAGTATACGGGAGGGGAGGGGTAATGAAAAACTGTTTTTT. Translating gives CASSIREGRGNEKLFF.

V and J are TRBV4-1 and TRBJ2-1; the D gene is possibly TRBD2 (6 bases). CDR1 and CDR2 (germline): MGHRA, YSYEKL. Between the trimmed V and J ends, which lost 4 bases and 0 bases, there was a span of 13 bases. This CDR3 is 16 amino acids long. In nucleotides, the CDR3 is TGCGCCAGCAGCCGATCGGGACTGAACTCCTACAATGAGCAGTTCTTC. Its protein is CASSRSGLNSYNEQFF.

The J gene is TRBJ2-7, the V gene TRBV28; 7 bases fit TRBD1. J lost 6 bases, V lost 6 bases, and 14 bases had no gene match. Germline V gene sequence: CDR1 MDHEN, CDR2 SYDVKM. The CDR3 length is 15 residues. The CDR3 nucleotides are TGTGCCAGCAGCCGACCCTCGGTGACAGGGTCCGAGCAGTACTTC. This codes for CASSRPSVTGSEQYF.

V and J are TRBV28 and TRBJ2-1; D remains unclear. Germline V gives CDR1 MDHEN, CDR2 SYDVKM. There are 17 residues in the CDR3. Trimming removed 3 bases at V and 4 bases at J, with 19 bases between. The CDR3 loop reads CASSFSRLPLRYNEQFF. DNA of the CDR3: TGTGCCAGCAGTTTCAGCCGTTTACCGCTCAGATACAATGAGCAGTTCTTC.

The chain has TRBV4-2 and TRBJ2-5, with a possible D match to TRBD2 (6 bases). The CDR3 covers 16 residues. Trimming cost V 0 bases and J 5 bases, with 16 bases left between them. Germline CDR1 reads LGHNA; CDR2 reads YNFKEQ. CDR3 in amino acids: CASSQDPRAGWETQYF. The CDR3 DNA is TGTGCCAGCAGCCAAGATCCCCGGGCGGGGTGGGAGACCCAGTACTTC.

This rearrangement joins TRBV28 to TRBJ2-2, with 7 bases aligning to TRBD2. The length of the CDR3 is 15 residues. V shed 3 bases, J shed 6 bases, and the junction held 7 bases outside the gene matches. Per the germline V gene, CDR1 is MDHEN and CDR2 is SYDVKM. Here the CDR3 DNA reads TGTGCCAGCAGTTTCTTCGATGGGGGGGCCGGGGAGCTGTTTTTT. Translating gives CASSFFDGGAGELFF.

This chain joins TRBV2 and TRBJ2-7; the D is unclear. CDR3 length: 13 residues. CDR1 and CDR2 (germline): SNHLY, FYNNEI. V dropped 2 bases and J dropped 3 bases, with 8 bases sitting between them. The CDR3 is CASSERVNYEQYF. DNA for the CDR3: TGTGCCAGCAGTGAACGGGTCAACTACGAGCAGTACTTC.

This clone was found once. The V and J genes are TRBV28 and TRBJ2-3; 8 bases agree with TRBD2. This CDR3 is built from 16 residues. Trimming cost V 5 bases and J 1 base; bases outside gene matches: 8. The germline V gene encodes CDR1 MDHEN and CDR2 SYDVKM. CDR3 in amino acids: CASSPTSGKGTDTQYF. The CDR3 nucleotides read TGTGCCAGCAGTCCAACTAGCGGAAAAGGCACAGATACGCAGTATTTT.